This entry concerns a single T cell receptor beta chain. Its antigen remains undetermined. Base qualities are not at hand, and no much larger clone is one base apart. This sample is drawn from a study of cytomegalovirus exposure and HLA in healthy donors listed by TCRdb under 2017. In terms of the full investigation: A later analysis indicated that the 110 or so validation repertoires were generated on the platform also employed for the 700 or so repertoires of the first cohort. The study combined high-throughput TCR immunosequencing, statistical association of individual TCRs with disease status, and machine learning to predict cytomegalovirus infection status. In addition to the first cohort of about 650 subjects, a separate validation cohort of 130 or so different subjects was used. The aim of the study was to test whether cataloging public T cell receptors could identify signatures of past pathogen exposure.

The receptor library was made with the immunoSEQ multiplex PCR assay. Concerning the study's data processing: A statistical classification framework was built to diagnose cytomegalovirus status from the catalog of TCR beta chain sequences. Not all clones reach the TCRdb copy of this immuneACCESS table, which keeps in-frame sequences only. Checked studies attribute under half of the gap to unresolved V genes and leave the rest unexplained. V, J and clone size are taken as reported in that table, and D and trimming were inferred from the DNA itself. In this sample the table shows 110,000 to 150,000 clones, 94% of which occur a single time. The ten most abundant clones make up 1.5% to 2% of the sample. What the work shows at the level of the full study, not this receptor alone: Most TCR sequences were seen in very few donors, while some public TCRs were found in many individuals. In both the original and validation cohorts, the classifier was reported to diagnose cytomegalovirus status with high specificity and sensitivity. In vitro tests confirmed that a few of the cytomegalovirus-associated TCR beta chains recognize cytomegalovirus antigens. The study gave a list of under 200 TCR beta chains associated with cytomegalovirus. It was suggested by the authors that the approach could potentially be generalized to other disease states and immunological phenotypes. Subsequent analysis determined that TCRs grouped into clusters in the first cohort also showed a tendency toward co-occurrence across the roughly 110 validation repertoires, and approximately 94% of cluster scores exceeded 0. A later analysis lacked HLA typing for the validation cohort, so it scored co-occurrence in that cohort across all 120 or so repertoires.

The donors were included in the validation cohort of over a hundred subjects, a group kept apart from the approximately 670-subject first cohort. The CDR3, from cysteine to phenylalanine, totals 13 residues. Only CDR3 DNA remains: 39 bases, in frame from the first base. From the germline V gene, CDR1 is SGHVS and CDR2 is FNYEAQ. V was cut back by 1 base and J by 4 bases, leaving a gap of 7 bases between them. Sequences were obtained from PBMCs. This sequence was found in a man younger than 30 in good health and CMV-seropositive. The rearranged chain carries TRBV7-6 and TRBJ2-5; a confident D gene designation cannot be given. DNA sequence: TGTGCCAGCAGCTTAGGCGTTCTAGAGACCCAGTACTTC. Its coded protein is CASSLGVLETQYF.